This entry describes one T cell receptor (beta chain). Its antigen is currently unknown. The source of the sample is a study of cytomegalovirus exposure and HLA in healthy donors. CDR3 length: 15 amino acids. The V segment lost 1 base and the J segment 0 bases; nucleotides outside the gene matches: 1. The germline V gene has CDR1 SNHLY and CDR2 FYNNEI. Study conclusions and caveats: The study put 160 or so TCR beta chains on its list as cytomegalovirus-associated. Among CMV-associated TCR beta chains, most appeared HLA-restricted in a later analysis.

Amplification used 60 Vbeta primers and 13 Jbeta primers. Clones were sequenced by immunoSEQ multiplex PCR, and TCRdb holds only the in-frame ones, with some missing. Found here are around 150,000 clones, roughly 80% of them singletons; the top ten hold approximately 1.5%. Input material: PBMCs. This chain uses TRBV2 with TRBJ1-2, with 8 nucleotides matching TRBD1. The receptor was isolated from a girl under 18 in good health and CMV-seropositive. The chain's CDR3 is CASSEEQGANYGYTF. CDR3 in DNA: TGTGCCAGCAGTGAAGAACAGGGGGCTAACTATGGCTACACCTTC.